These T cell receptor beta chains were read from a single sample in a study of shared clonotypes between healthy human individuals. Some clones are missing from TCRdb's copy, which holds only in-frame ones; the method was immunoSEQ multiplex PCR. Here the sample spans 2,100,000 or so clones, approximately 95% being singletons. Sequenced: naive CD4+ T cells sorted from blood. Source of these receptors: a man aged 18-30 years in good health. Both conserved end residues are part of each CDR3. Fields, in order: V gene, CDR3 protein.

v_gene: TRBV28
CDR3aa: CASSFQAGNWQPQHF

v_gene: TRBV5-6
CDR3aa: CASSGQGYGYTF

v_gene: TRBV9
CDR3aa: CASSRGGQQYEQYF

v_gene: TRBV28
CDR3aa: CASSFGTANEKLFF

v_gene: TRBV7-8
CDR3aa: CASTQKERLARDEQYF

v_gene: TRBV18
CDR3aa: CASSPLKAVTTYEQYF

v_gene: TRBV30
CDR3aa: CAWSGRGLAGSNEQFF

v_gene: TRBV6-1
CDR3aa: CASSNRGHYGYTF

v_gene: TRBV19
CDR3aa: CASSSPTGGLGNQPQHF

v_gene: TRBV5-1
CDR3aa: CASSLGALAGVYEQYF

v_gene: TRBV11-2
CDR3aa: CASSLIAGRTDTQYF

v_gene: TRBV5-4
CDR3aa: CASSLGSGNTGELFF

v_gene: TRBV5-6
CDR3aa: CASSLGQGRETQYF

v_gene: TRBV10-3
CDR3aa: CAISEQGDRAVSNTGELFF

v_gene: TRBV7-3
CDR3aa: CASSLGDGLAGYTQYF

v_gene: TRBV6-5
CDR3aa: CASSYSTDRNTEAFF

v_gene: TRBV18
CDR3aa: CASSPTVTNTGELFF

v_gene: TRBV9
CDR3aa: CASSDTGQGSREQYF

v_gene: TRBV30
CDR3aa: CAWNFRGGRGGEQFF

v_gene: TRBV2
CDR3aa: CASSGLANEQFF

v_gene: TRBV21-1
CDR3aa: CASSLLAGEQFF

v_gene: TRBV14
CDR3aa: CASSQNRATGELFF

v_gene: TRBV6-5
CDR3aa: CATLNPTALEQYF

v_gene: TRBV28
CDR3aa: CASTYNNSPLHF

v_gene: TRBV7-9
CDR3aa: CASSAPGASPLHF

v_gene: TRBV9
CDR3aa: CASSVVQGEAFF

v_gene: TRBV5-4
CDR3aa: CASSFLGRGENSPLHF

v_gene: TRBV9
CDR3aa: CASSTTDQSYNEQFF

v_gene: TRBV7-2
CDR3aa: CASSLAAGTGELFF

v_gene: TRBV7-7
CDR3aa: CASSTQTGGIGEQYF

v_gene: TRBV7-2
CDR3aa: CASSFDRTSNQPQHF

v_gene: TRBV2
CDR3aa: CASRGQALYGYTF

v_gene: TRBV6-5
CDR3aa: CASSYGTGNTIYF

v_gene: TRBV11-3
CDR3aa: CASSTDGTGELFF

v_gene: TRBV2
CDR3aa: CASMNRELFF

v_gene: TRBV30
CDR3aa: CAWREPGRTPTYEQYF

v_gene: TRBV6-7
CDR3aa: CASSYYRELPTNYGYTF

v_gene: TRBV11-2
CDR3aa: CASSLRPGGRAYEQYF

v_gene: TRBV10-3
CDR3aa: CAIGPDGNSPLHF

v_gene: TRBV6-5
CDR3aa: CASIRLAGPYEQYF

v_gene: TRBV7-9
CDR3aa: CASSKGLASSYNEQFF

v_gene: TRBV11-2
CDR3aa: CASSPRQFYTGELFF

v_gene: TRBV2
CDR3aa: CASSESDSYYGYTF

v_gene: TRBV27
CDR3aa: CASRRAGGLNSNQPQHF

v_gene: TRBV6-5
CDR3aa: CASSSGLASVKTQYF

v_gene: TRBV7-9
CDR3aa: CASSEPGLAGAVQYF

v_gene: TRBV7-9
CDR3aa: CASSLDLRTLTYNEQFF

v_gene: TRBV2
CDR3aa: CASSDIELAGGTGELFF

v_gene: TRBV13
CDR3aa: CASSFSLISGFYEQYF

v_gene: TRBV9
CDR3aa: CASSPNTRASTEAFF

v_gene: TRBV10-3
CDR3aa: CAISEGTDTQYF

v_gene: TRBV5-6
CDR3aa: CASSRGVATEAFF

v_gene: TRBV5-4
CDR3aa: CASSAGTSGGVYEQYF

v_gene: TRBV19
CDR3aa: CASSKGQGWSSYEQYF

v_gene: TRBV19
CDR3aa: CASSIGGAQPQHF

v_gene: TRBV7-9
CDR3aa: CASRGFFGQGRNTEAFF